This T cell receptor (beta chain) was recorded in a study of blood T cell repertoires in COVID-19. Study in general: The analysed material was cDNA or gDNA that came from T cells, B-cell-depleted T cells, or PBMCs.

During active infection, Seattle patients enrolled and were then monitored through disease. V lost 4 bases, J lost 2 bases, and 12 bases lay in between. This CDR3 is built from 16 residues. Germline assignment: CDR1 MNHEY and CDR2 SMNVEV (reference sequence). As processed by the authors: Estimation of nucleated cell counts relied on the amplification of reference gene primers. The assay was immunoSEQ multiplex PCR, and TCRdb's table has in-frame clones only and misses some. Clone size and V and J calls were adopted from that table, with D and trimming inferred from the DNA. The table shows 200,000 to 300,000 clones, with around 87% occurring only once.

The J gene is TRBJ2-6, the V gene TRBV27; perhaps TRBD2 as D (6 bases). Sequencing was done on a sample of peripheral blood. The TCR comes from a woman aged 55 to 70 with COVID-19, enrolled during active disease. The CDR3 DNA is TGTGCCAGCAGTTCTCGGGGGTTTACTGGGGCCAACGTCCTGACTTTC. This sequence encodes CASSSRGFTGANVLTF.